The 29 T cell receptor beta chains reported below all come from one sample, sequenced in a study of blood T cell repertoires in COVID-19. TCRdb's copy holds only in-frame clones and misses some; the assay was immunoSEQ multiplex PCR. This table holds fewer than 300,000 clones, 85% found once. What was sequenced was peripheral blood. Source of these receptors: a human donor in a cohort sampled during active COVID-19.

The rearrangement joins TRBV6-2 or TRBV6-3 to TRBJ2-5; 7 nucleotides line up with TRBD2. The germline V gene encodes CDR1 MNHEY and CDR2 SVGEGT. The V and J ends lost 6 bases and 4 bases, in that order; junction bases with no gene match: 11. The CDR3 length is 15 residues. This CDR3 reads CASSLIAGAGETQYF. In DNA, the CDR3 is TGTGCCAGCAGCCTCATCGCGGGAGCGGGAGAGACCCAGTACTTC.

This sequence joins TRBV11-3 and TRBJ2-3, with D unclear. Germline lookup yields CDR1 SGHNT and CDR2 YENEEA. Trimming pared 3 bases from V and 4 bases from J, leaving 8 bases between. The CDR3 length is 13 residues. The CDR3 loop reads CASSFTRSDTQYF. The CDR3 nucleotides read TGTGCCAGCAGCTTTACCCGGTCAGATACGCAGTATTTT.

V gene TRBV12-3 or TRBV12-4 combines with J gene TRBJ1-2; weak D call: TRBD1 (5 bases). The CDR3 loop spans 13 amino acids. Trimming removed 10 bases from V and 8 bases from J, with 20 bases in between. This CDR3 reads CAIGGAGVGGYTF. CDR3 DNA sequence: TGTGCCATTGGCGGGGCGGGCGTTGGGGGCTACACCTTC.

The chain couples TRBV5-1 to TRBJ1-1; D gene uncertain. Trimming stripped 7 bases from V and 11 bases from J, with 21 bases between. This CDR3 contains 13 residues. CDR1 is SGHRS and CDR2 is YFSETQ in the germline V gene. In nucleotides, the CDR3 is TGCGCCAGCCACCCCTCGCACCGGGAGTTGGCTTTCTTT. Protein product: CASHPSHRELAFF.

The chain carries TRBV7-9 and TRBJ2-1, with a weak D call TRBD1 (5 bases). From germline, CDR1 is SEHNR and CDR2 FQNEAQ (reference sequence). The CDR3 is made up of 15 amino acids. V was clipped by 1 base and J by 6 bases, with 13 bases between them. The CDR3 DNA follows: TGTGCCAGCAGCTTAGGTAGCAGTCAGGGCAATGAGCAGTTCTTC. Protein sequence: CASSLGSSQGNEQFF. Variable domain in full (rest from reference TRBV7-9 and TRBJ2-1): DTGVSQNPRHKITKRGQNVTFRCDPISEHNRLYWYRQTLGQGPEFLTYFQNEAQLEKSRLLSDRFSAERPKGSFSTLEIQRTEQGDSAMYLCASSLGSSQGNEQFFGPGTRLTVL.

The rearrangement links TRBV28 to TRBJ1-2; 9 bases align to TRBD1. The trim removed 5 bases at V and 5 bases at J, leaving 9 bases unmatched. The CDR3 length is 15 residues. Germline V CDR1 and CDR2: MDHEN, SYDVKM. CDR3 residues: CASSRAGTGSYGYTF. The CDR3 DNA reads TGTGCCAGCAGTCGAGCCGGGACAGGGTCATATGGCTACACCTTC.

V and J are TRBV7-9 and TRBJ2-3; D is ambiguous. The CDR3 has 16 residues. V was shortened by 2 bases and J by 1 base, with 13 bases between the two germline ends. Germline loops: CDR1 SEHNR, CDR2 FQNEAQ (reference sequence). Here the CDR3 reads CASSLPDSQGTDTQYF. CDR3 DNA: TGTGCCAGCAGCTTACCCGACTCCCAAGGCACAGATACGCAGTATTTT.

This chain joins TRBV20-1 and TRBJ1-2; tentative D call: TRBD1 (5 bases). The germline gives CDR1 DFQATT, CDR2 SNEGSKA (reference sequence). The CDR3 has 14 amino acids. Between the trimmed V and J ends, which lost 3 bases and 2 bases, there was a span of 13 bases. CDR3: CSASLTGVNYGYTF. The CDR3 bases are TGCAGTGCTAGTCTAACAGGCGTAAACTATGGCTACACCTTC.

V and J are TRBV7-9 and TRBJ2-7; 10 bases fit TRBD2. The trim removed 1 base at V and 7 bases at J, leaving 7 bases unmatched. Germline V gene data show CDR1 as SEHNR and CDR2 as FQNEAQ (reference sequence). This CDR3 has 15 amino acids. DNA for the CDR3: TGTGCCAGCAGCTTAGAGGAGGGACTAGCGAGGGAGCAGTACTTC. Encoded protein: CASSLEEGLAREQYF.

This chain joins TRBV6-1 and TRBJ1-2; 7 bases are a match to TRBD1. The junction had 6 bases not matched to a gene; V was cut back by 3 bases and J by 2 bases. Germline assignment: CDR1 MNHNS and CDR2 SASEGT. The CDR3 totals 15 residues. The CDR3 DNA reads as TGTGCCAGCAGTGACCAGACAGGGACGAACTATGGCTACACCTTC. Translation gives CASSDQTGTNYGYTF.

The chain couples TRBV6-1 to TRBJ2-1; no firm D call. V dropped 4 bases and J dropped 0 bases, with 13 bases sitting between them. The CDR3 runs 16 residues. The germline V gene has CDR1 MNHNS and CDR2 SASEGT. The CDR3 protein is CASSAAVTSSYNEQFF. DNA for the CDR3: TGTGCCAGCAGTGCGGCGGTAACGAGCTCCTACAATGAGCAGTTCTTC.

This clone was detected only once. The chain is built from TRBV12-3 or TRBV12-4 and TRBJ1-5; D remains ambiguous. V was trimmed by 6 bases and J by 5 bases, leaving 8 bases between them. The CDR3 runs 12 residues. The CDR3 region is CASRLDYQPQHF. In nucleotides, the CDR3 is TGTGCCAGCAGACTAGATTATCAGCCCCAGCATTTT.

The chain uses TRBV5-4 and TRBJ1-3; D is unclear. CDR1 and CDR2 (germline): SGHNT, YYREEE (reference sequence). The CDR3 contains 16 residues. Trimming took 0 bases from V and 0 from J, leaving 10 bases between them. The CDR3 reads CASSLDGLISGNTIYF. CDR3 DNA sequence: TGTGCCAGCAGCTTGGACGGACTTATCTCTGGAAACACCATATATTTT.

The V gene is TRBV9, the J gene TRBJ1-3, with D possibly TRBD1 on 5 matching bases. Trimming removed 3 bases at V and 0 bases at J, with 13 bases between. The CDR3 has 16 amino acids. The germline V gene encodes CDR1 SGDLS and CDR2 YYNGEE. Here the CDR3 reads CASSGGHLSSGNTIYF. The CDR3 region has the DNA TGTGCCAGCAGCGGAGGACACTTGAGCTCTGGAAACACCATATATTTT.

The chain employs TRBV5-6 and TRBJ2-5; TRBD2 matches at 10 bases. The V segment lost 3 bases and the J segment 2 bases; nucleotides outside the gene matches: 4. The CDR3 is made up of 15 amino acids. The germline V gene encodes CDR1 SGHDT and CDR2 YYEEEE. The DNA of the CDR3 is TGTGCCAGCAGCTGGGGACTAGCGAATCAAGAGACCCAGTACTTC. As protein: CASSWGLANQETQYF.

The rearrangement joins TRBV5-4 to TRBJ2-1, with TRBD2 identical over 10 bases. This CDR3 contains 15 residues. Germline V gene sequence: CDR1 SGHNT, CDR2 YYREEE (reference sequence). The junction had 2 bases not matched to a gene; V was cut back by 3 bases and J by 2 bases. DNA for the CDR3: TGTGCCAGCAGCTGGAGCGGGAGGGCCTACAATGAGCAGTTCTTC. It translates to CASSWSGRAYNEQFF.

This clone turned up a few times. This chain links TRBV28 with TRBJ2-3, with D hard to call. The germline V and J ends were trimmed by 5 bases and 2 bases, with 14 bases remaining between them. The CDR3 runs 15 residues. Germline V gene data show CDR1 as MDHEN and CDR2 as SYDVKM. CDR3 sequence: CASSAPDSLTDTQYF. CDR3 sequence (DNA): TGTGCCAGCAGTGCCCCAGACTCCCTCACAGATACGCAGTATTTT. The whole variable domain, remainder taken from reference TRBV28 and TRBJ2-3, is DVKVTQSSRYLVKRTGEKVFLECVQDMDHENMFWYRQDPGLGLRLIYFSYDVKMKEKGDIPEGYSVSREKKERFSLILESASTNQTSMYLCASSAPDSLTDTQYFGPGTRLTVL.

This clone was seen just once. The rearrangement uses TRBV20-1 and TRBJ1-2; D not resolved. Trimming left V 5 bases short and J 10 bases short, with 8 bases between. This CDR3 has 9 residues. CDR1 and CDR2 (germline): DFQATT, SNEGSKA (reference sequence). CDR3 in amino acids: CSAREDYTF. In DNA form, the CDR3 reads TGCAGTGCTCGGGAGGACTACACCTTC.

The rearrangement joins TRBV4-1 to TRBJ2-3; 12 nucleotides agree with TRBD2. V dropped 2 bases and J dropped 5; count of bases not matched to a gene: 5. The CDR3 sequence is 16 residues long. CDR1 MGHRA and CDR2 YSYEKL come from the germline V gene. The CDR3 here is CASSQLTSGRKDTQYF. The CDR3 region has the DNA TGCGCCAGCAGCCAATTGACTAGCGGGAGAAAAGATACGCAGTATTTT.

This rearrangement joins TRBV27 to TRBJ2-1; 9 positions match TRBD2. V was pared by 3 bases and J by 10 bases, with 1 base of the junction left unmatched. This CDR3 is built from 12 residues. Germline lookup yields CDR1 MNHEY and CDR2 SMNVEV (reference sequence). CDR3 sequence reads: CASSFGLAEQFF. The CDR3 bases are TGTGCCAGCAGTTTCGGACTAGCGGAGCAGTTCTTC.

The chain couples TRBV7-2 to TRBJ1-1; D gene unclear. Trimming took off 1 base at V and 0 bases at J, with 6 bases between the two ends. There are 14 residues in the CDR3. In germline, CDR1 is SGHTA, CDR2 FQGNSA. CDR3 DNA: TGTGCCAGCAGCTTAGGTCAGGTGAACACTGAAGCTTTCTTT. Protein: CASSLGQVNTEAFF.

In its sample, this clone was seen once. The V and J genes are TRBV11-2 and TRBJ2-1, with 9 bases matching TRBD1. V gave up 4 bases and J gave up 3 bases; unmatched junction bases: 4. This CDR3 is 15 amino acids long. Germline values: CDR1 SGHAT, CDR2 FQNNGV. CDR3 nucleotide sequence: TGTGCCAGCAGCTCCCCGGGACAGGGCTACAATGAGCAGTTCTTC. Translated, it gives CASSSPGQGYNEQFF.

The chain has TRBV28 and TRBJ2-7, with TRBD2 matching 8 bases. J lost 4 bases, V lost 4 bases, and 9 bases had no gene match. The germline CDR1 and CDR2 sequences are MDHEN and SYDVKM. This CDR3 contains 15 residues. As DNA, the CDR3 is TGTGCCAGCAGTTCCGAGGGAGCGGGAGTGTACGAGCAGTACTTC. Translating it yields CASSSEGAGVYEQYF.

V gene TRBV5-1 combines with J gene TRBJ2-7, with TRBD1 identical over 9 bases. The trim removed 3 bases at V and 4 bases at J, leaving 5 bases unmatched. CDR3 length: 14 amino acids. The germline V gene encodes CDR1 SGHRS and CDR2 YFSETQ. CDR3 region: CASSSGTGMYEQYF. The CDR3 nucleotides are TGCGCCAGCAGCTCAGGGACAGGGATGTACGAGCAGTACTTC.

The rearrangement uses TRBV2 and TRBJ1-1; D remains unclear. Trimming removed 7 bases at V and 0 bases at J, with 9 bases between. This CDR3 spans 13 amino acids. CDR1 is SNHLY and CDR2 is FYNNEI in the germline V gene. Here the CDR3 DNA reads TGTGCCAGCATGAGGGATATGAACACTGAAGCTTTCTTT. Translation gives CASMRDMNTEAFF.

This chain connects TRBV19 to TRBJ1-1; 7 positions agree with TRBD1. V gave up 8 bases and J gave up 7 bases; unmatched junction bases: 10. The length of the CDR3 is 13 residues. Per the germline V gene, CDR1 is LNHDA and CDR2 is SQIVND (reference sequence). CDR3 amino acids: CASGDRVQFEAFF. CDR3 DNA: TGTGCCAGTGGAGACAGGGTCCAGTTTGAAGCTTTCTTT.

This chain uses TRBV27 with TRBJ1-1; D uncertain. This CDR3 spans 13 amino acids. The germline V gene encodes CDR1 MNHEY and CDR2 SMNVEV (reference sequence). Trimming left V 2 bases short and J 6 bases short, with 10 bases between. The CDR3 spells CASSLHSPAEAFF. The CDR3 nucleotides are TGTGCCAGCAGTTTACACAGTCCCGCTGAAGCTTTCTTT.

The genes are TRBV6-2 or TRBV6-3 and TRBJ1-2; D call uncertain. The V gene's germline CDR1 is MNHEY and CDR2 SVGEGT. V was shortened by 5 bases and J by 4 bases, with 20 bases between the two germline ends. The CDR3 extends over 16 amino acids. The CDR3 DNA reads TGTGCCAGCAGTCCCACGGGGTTCCACCCATCCTATGGCTACACCTTC. The encoded protein is CASSPTGFHPSYGYTF.

This chain connects TRBV9 to TRBJ2-2; 7 bases line up with TRBD2. The germline V gene has CDR1 SGDLS and CDR2 YYNGEE. V lost 0 bases and J lost 6; bases outside the gene matches: 2. The CDR3 runs 14 residues. The CDR3 reads CASSVGGRAGELFF. CDR3 DNA sequence: TGTGCCAGCAGCGTAGGTGGGAGGGCCGGGGAGCTGTTTTTT.